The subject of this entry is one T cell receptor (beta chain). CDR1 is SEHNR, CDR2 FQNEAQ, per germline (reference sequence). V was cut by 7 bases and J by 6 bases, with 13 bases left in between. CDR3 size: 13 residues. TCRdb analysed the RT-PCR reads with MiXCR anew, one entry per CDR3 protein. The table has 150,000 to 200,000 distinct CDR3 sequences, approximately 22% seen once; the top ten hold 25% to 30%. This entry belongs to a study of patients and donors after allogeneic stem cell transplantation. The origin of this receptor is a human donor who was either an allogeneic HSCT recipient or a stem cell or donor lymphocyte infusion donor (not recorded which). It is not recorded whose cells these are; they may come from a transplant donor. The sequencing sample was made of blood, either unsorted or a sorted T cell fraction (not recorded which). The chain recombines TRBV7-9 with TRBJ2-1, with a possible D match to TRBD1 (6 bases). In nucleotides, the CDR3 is TGTGCCAGCACCCGGGCAGGGGCCAATGAGCAGTTCTTC. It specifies CASTRAGANEQFF. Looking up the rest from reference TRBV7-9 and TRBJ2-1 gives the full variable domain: DTGVSQNPRHKITKRGQNVTFRCDPISEHNRLYWYRQTLGQGPEFLTYFQNEAQLEKSRLLSDRFSAERPKGSFSTLEIQRTEQGDSAMYLCASTRAGANEQFFGPGTRLTVL.